One TCR beta chain is described in this entry. Its target is not known. This CDR3 region has 16 residues. Germline V gene lookup returns CDR1 KGHSH and CDR2 LQKENI. V dropped 2 bases and J dropped 3 bases, with 14 bases sitting between them. These data are taken from a study of a mutant IDH1 vaccine in newly diagnosed glioma. About the study: The initiation of vaccination occurred 4-6 weeks after radiotherapy alone, or with temozolomide cycles.

General study findings and limits: Researchers report vaccine-induced immune responses in over 90% of patients.

Profiling relied on immunoSEQ multiplex PCR, and the TCRdb table lists in-frame clones only, not all of them. The sample holds 75,000 to 80,000 clones, roughly nine tenths seen once. Time point denoted: week 5, during vaccination. What each vaccine dose contained was 300 ug of mutant IDH1 20-mer peptide, accompanied by topical imiquimod. This material consisted of PBMCs, taken from a glioma patient whose treatment included an IDH1 peptide vaccine. The receptor's source is a woman between 45 and 60 years old with glioma. The chain employs TRBV18 and TRBJ2-4; D possibly corresponds to TRBD2 (6 bases). The CDR3 region has the DNA TGTGCCAGCTCACCAATGGGGGGTGAGGTCAAAAACATTCAGTACTTC. As protein: CASSPMGGEVKNIQYF.